Listed below are T cell receptor beta chains from one sample, sequenced in a study of memory CD4+ T cells and cytomegalovirus serostatus. Only in-frame clones appear in the TCRdb table, and some are missing; sequencing was by immunoSEQ multiplex PCR. Here the sample spans around 26,000 clones, about 80% being singletons. The sequenced material came from memory CD4+ T cells from blood. Receptor source: an adult in good health and CMV-seronegative. Both conserved end residues are part of each CDR3. The D gene is left open where the match is weak. Clone size, where shown, is once, few, many, or a class for clones that have expanded.

j_call d_call clone_size v_call cdr3_aa cdr3_nt
TRBJ2-3 TRBD1 - TRBV4-2 CASSQFPGQGQDTQYF TGTGCCAGCAGCCAATTCCCGGGACAGGGTCAAGATACGCAGTATTTT
TRBJ2-3 TRBD2 once TRBV7-2 CASSLLAGGVTDTQYF TGTGCCAGCAGCCTTTTAGCGGGGGGAGTCACAGATACGCAGTATTTT
TRBJ1-1 - - TRBV6-6 CASSYTRYTEAFF TGTGCCAGCAGTTACACTCGGTACACTGAAGCTTTCTTT
TRBJ1-1 TRBD1 - TRBV19 CASSVQGALTEAFF TGTGCCAGTAGTGTTCAGGGGGCGCTTACTGAAGCTTTCTTT
TRBJ1-3 - - TRBV5-4 CASSLKGNTIYF TGTGCCAGCAGCTTAAAAGGAAACACCATATATTTT
TRBJ2-3 TRBD1 - TRBV5-1 CASSLRANDRASTDTQYF TGCGCCAGCAGCTTGCGGGCAAATGACAGGGCTAGCACAGATACGCAGTATTTT
TRBJ2-3 - - TRBV11-1 CASSLGVSTDTQYF TGTGCCAGCAGCTTAGGTGTGTCCACAGATACGCAGTATTTT
TRBJ2-3 - - TRBV29-1 CSVKSGLSTDTQYF TGCAGCGTTAAGTCAGGGTTAAGCACAGATACGCAGTATTTT
TRBJ2-7 TRBD1 - TRBV6-6 CASSPDRDEQYF TGTGCCAGCAGTCCTGACAGGGACGAGCAGTACTTC
TRBJ2-2 - - TRBV7-2 CASSGGPANTGELFF TGTGCCAGCAGCGGGGGGCCGGCGAACACCGGGGAGCTGTTTTTT
TRBJ2-3 TRBD2 once TRBV5-1 CASSFSGGRTDTQYF TGCGCCAGCAGCTTTAGCGGGGGTCGCACAGATACGCAGTATTTT
TRBJ2-5 TRBD1 - TRBV9 CASSGDQGVSQTQYF TGTGCCAGCAGCGGGGACCAGGGGGTCAGCCAGACCCAGTACTTC
TRBJ1-3 - - TRBV7-9 CASSSKSGAIRPGNTIYF TGTGCCAGCAGTTCAAAGTCGGGGGCTATTCGACCTGGAAACACCATATATTTT
TRBJ1-1 TRBD1 - TRBV4-2 CASSQADRGNTEAFF TGTGCCAGCAGCCAAGCGGACAGGGGGAACACTGAAGCTTTCTTT
TRBJ1-1 - - TRBV7-2 CASSSMWRGTEAFF TGTGCCAGCAGCTCCATGTGGCGTGGCACTGAAGCTTTCTTT
TRBJ1-6 - - TRBV27 CASRPDRSLYNSPLHF TGTGCCAGCAGACCCGACAGGTCGCTATATAATTCACCCCTCCACTTT
TRBJ1-5 - few TRBV10-3 CAISESSDSNQPQHF TGTGCCATCAGTGAGTCGTCGGATAGCAATCAGCCCCAGCATTTT
TRBJ2-7 - - TRBV6-5 CASREAGLSSYEQYF TGTGCCAGCAGAGAGGCGGGCCTAAGCTCCTACGAGCAGTACTTC
TRBJ1-2 TRBD1 - TRBV9 CASAPDRGRGYTF TGTGCCAGCGCCCCGGACAGGGGACGGGGCTACACCTTC
TRBJ2-5 - - TRBV19 CASSQGSGSETQYF TGTGCCAGTAGTCAAGGGAGTGGAAGTGAGACCCAGTACTTC
TRBJ1-3 TRBD1 - TRBV12-5 CASGSGGFSGNTIYF TGTGCTAGTGGTTCAGGGGGCTTCTCTGGAAACACCATATATTTT
TRBJ2-7 TRBD1 - TRBV28 CASRLVGTEPYEQYF TGTGCCAGCAGGCTGGTCGGGACAGAGCCCTACGAGCAGTACTTC
TRBJ2-2 - - TRBV10-2 CASSGPPSGELFF TGCGCCAGCAGTGGGCCTCCCTCGGGGGAGCTGTTTTTT
TRBJ2-3 TRBD2 - TRBV7-9 CASSSVIISGGHTDTQYF TGTGCCAGCAGCTCCGTGATCATTAGCGGGGGGCACACAGATACGCAGTATTTT
TRBJ1-5 - few TRBV30 CAWSEDSNQPQHF TGTGCCTGGAGTGAGGATAGCAATCAGCCCCAGCATTTT
TRBJ2-1 TRBD1 few TRBV2 CASREGQGAYNEQFF TGTGCCAGCAGGGAAGGACAGGGGGCCTACAATGAGCAGTTCTTC
TRBJ1-2 TRBD1 - TRBV30 CAWSPGQGAGGYTF TGTGCCTGGAGTCCGGGACAGGGGGCCGGTGGCTACACCTTC
TRBJ1-2 - - TRBV7-2 CASSLLGGGYTF TGTGCCAGCAGCCTCCTGGGGGGGGGCTACACCTTC
TRBJ2-1 TRBD2 - TRBV7-2 CASSGGTSGEQFF TGTGCCAGCAGCGGTGGGACTAGCGGGGAGCAGTTCTTC
TRBJ2-2 TRBD1 - TRBV6-1 CASRSYRGAGELFF TGTGCCAGCCGATCGTACAGGGGAGCCGGGGAGCTGTTTTTT
TRBJ2-7 - few TRBV10-2 CASSTKNYEQYF TGCGCCAGCAGTACCAAGAACTACGAGCAGTACTTC
TRBJ1-2 - - TRBV7-9 CASSRGQTGYTF TGTGCCAGCAGCCGAGGACAGACTGGCTACACCTTC
TRBJ1-4 - few TRBV18 CASSPDRTNEKLFF TGTGCCAGCTCACCAGACAGAACTAATGAAAAACTGTTTTTT
TRBJ1-5 TRBD1 - TRBV7-2 CASSADRGLDQPQHF TGTGCCAGCAGCGCCGACAGGGGGCTCGATCAGCCCCAGCATTTT
TRBJ2-6 TRBD1 - TRBV4-1 CASSQEWTGVSSGANVLTF TGCGCCAGCAGCCAAGAATGGACAGGGGTGAGCTCTGGGGCCAACGTCCTGACTTTC
TRBJ1-1 TRBD1 - TRBV7-9 CASSFLAGGRTEAFF TGTGCCAGCAGCTTTTTAGCAGGGGGCCGGACTGAAGCTTTCTTT
TRBJ2-2 - - TRBV5-1 CASSVDPFRRNTGELFF TGCGCCAGCAGCGTAGACCCATTTAGGAGGAACACCGGGGAGCTGTTTTTT
TRBJ1-2 - - TRBV12-5 CASGLYARTFNYGYTF TGTGCTAGTGGTTTGTATGCCAGGACATTTAACTATGGCTACACCTTC
TRBJ1-2 - once TRBV27 CASSFDPYNGYTF TGTGCCAGCAGTTTTGACCCTTACAACGGCTACACCTTC
TRBJ2-5 TRBD2 - TRBV2 CASSAGGALETQYF TGTGCCAGCAGTGCCGGGGGGGCCTTAGAGACCCAGTACTTC
TRBJ2-3 - - TRBV20-1 CSVLSRDTQYF TGCAGTGTTCTTAGTAGAGATACGCAGTATTTT
TRBJ1-3 TRBD1 - TRBV19 CASSHTGAGNTIYF TGTGCCAGTAGCCATACAGGGGCTGGAAACACCATATATTTT
TRBJ1-2 TRBD1 - TRBV19 CASSPEGQGGLYGYTF TGTGCCAGTAGCCCTGAGGGACAGGGTGGACTCTATGGCTACACCTTC
TRBJ1-2 - - TRBV9 CASSLNRDTYYGYTF TGTGCCAGCAGCTTGAACCGGGACACATACTATGGCTACACCTTC
TRBJ1-4 - once TRBV28 CASRPGLSFLVTNEKLFF TGTGCCAGCAGACCGGGACTGTCTTTTCTGGTGACTAATGAAAAACTGTTTTTT
TRBJ1-1 - - TRBV4-1 CASSQAITSYRGAAFF TGCGCCAGCAGCCAAGCAATTACCTCCTACAGAGGAGCGGCTTTCTTT
TRBJ1-2 - - TRBV2 CASSPVSSNYGYTF TGTGCCAGCAGTCCAGTTTCCTCTAACTATGGCTACACCTTC
TRBJ2-7 - - TRBV6-6 CASSPRAGSYEQYF TGTGCCAGCAGTCCACGGGCAGGCTCCTACGAGCAGTACTTC
TRBJ2-7 - - TRBV20-1 CSAARRDEQYF TGCAGTGCTGCGAGGCGGGACGAGCAGTACTTC